This T cell receptor beta chain was sequenced in a study of persistence of HIV-infected CD4 T cells. On this clone: Antigen specificity is unknown.

Overall study findings and caveats: Rare CMV-responding cells carrying HIV-1 proviruses were not analyzed separately for TCR.

The CDR3 spans 15 residues. Germline loops: CDR1 MNHNY, CDR2 SVGAGI (reference sequence). V was cut by 2 bases and J by 0 bases, with 8 bases left in between. The immunoSEQ assay was version 4, run in survey mode. Some clones are missing from TCRdb's copy, which holds only in-frame ones; the method was immunoSEQ multiplex PCR. The table includes roughly 20,000 clones, 55% to 65% detected once. An overlapping HIV-1 Gag peptide pool stimulated these cells at 0.75 to 1 ug/peptide/mL. Sorting of responding CD4+ T cells relied on upregulated CD40 ligand together with CD69. Stimulated PBMCs had first been depleted of CD8+ T cells. Anti-CD28/CD49d costimulation, CD40-blocking antibody and enfuvirtide were given to CD8-depleted PBMCs for 18 hours.

The origin of this receptor is an adult woman with HIV who was CMV-seropositive. The sequenced sample was CD4+ T cells sorted from PBMCs after approximately 19-hour stimulation, obtained from a patient who received antiretroviral therapy. The rearrangement uses TRBV6-6 and TRBJ1-5, with D uncertain. In DNA, the CDR3 is TGTGCCAGCAGTTACGCCGGGCTTAGCAATCAGCCCCAGCATTTT. The encoded protein is CASSYAGLSNQPQHF.